The rows below give T cell receptor beta chains drawn from one sample of a study of T cell repertoires in cytomegalovirus infection. Each CDR3 protein gets one entry after TCRdb re-called the reads with MiXCR. The sample lists over 450,000 distinct CDR3 sequences; around 10% were seen once. The source material was PBMCs. Receptors originate from a human donor in good health (CMV status not recorded). Some clones in this sample may be carry-over from other donors' samples. The CDR3 runs from the conserved cysteine through the conserved F or W. The D gene is left open where the match is weak. Size is omitted from some rows. Given values are once, few, many or a class for expanded clones.

D gene,clone size,V gene,J gene,CDR3 protein,CDR3 DNA
TRBD2,many,TRBV11-2,TRBJ2-7,CASVRGSSIAGAYEQYF,TGTGCCAGCGTTCGTGGGTCCAGTATAGCGGGAGCATACGAGCAGTACTTC
-,many,TRBV5-5,TRBJ1-5,CASSLAGLNQPQHF,TGTGCCAGCAGCTTGGCTGGGCTAAATCAGCCCCAGCATTTT
-,-,TRBV9,TRBJ2-5,CASSAWGQTQETRYF,TGTGCCAGCAGCGCCTGGGGGCAGACCCAAGAGACCCGGTACTTC
TRBD2,many,TRBV27,TRBJ2-4,CASSSWTSGRDIQYF,TGTGCCAGCAGTTCCTGGACTAGCGGGAGAGACATTCAGTACTTC
TRBD2,-,TRBV19,TRBJ2-5,CASSSTGLKETQYF,TGTGCCAGTAGTTCGACGGGACTAAAAGAGACCCAGTACTTC
-,few,TRBV10-3,TRBJ2-2,CATLGSFLAGELFF,TGTGCCACCCTCGGTTCTTTTTTGGCCGGGGAGCTGTTTTTT
TRBD2,few,TRBV19,TRBJ2-7,CASSISGTRNYEQYF,TGTGCCAGTAGTATATCCGGGACTAGGAACTACGAGCAGTACTTC
TRBD2,many,TRBV20-1,TRBJ2-1,CSARANLAGRYNEQFF,TGCAGTGCTAGAGCCAATCTAGCGGGGAGATACAATGAGCAGTTCTTC
TRBD2,-,TRBV20-1,TRBJ2-5,CSASEASGIGETQYF,TGCAGTGCTAGTGAGGCTAGCGGGATAGGGGAGACCCAGTACTTC
TRBD2,-,TRBV12-5,TRBJ2-1,CASGLFSRLAGLYNEQFF,TGTGCTAGTGGTTTGTTCTCGCGACTAGCGGGCCTTTACAATGAGCAGTTCTTC
TRBD2,few,TRBV28,TRBJ2-1,CASSSYEAGVSYNEQFF,TGTGCCAGCAGTTCCTATGAAGCGGGGGTTTCCTACAATGAGCAGTTCTTC
TRBD1,many,TRBV19,TRBJ1-5,CASSTPPGQGLGQPQHF,TGTGCCAGTAGTACGCCACCGGGACAGGGGCTAGGACAGCCCCAGCATTTT
TRBD2,many,TRBV7-6,TRBJ2-2,CASSLALDDSGSNLRTGELFF,TGTGCCAGCAGCTTAGCGCTGGATGATAGCGGGAGTAATTTACGGACCGGGGAGCTGTTTTTT
-,few,TRBV20-1,TRBJ2-7,CSASSWSSYEQYF,TGCAGTGCGAGTAGCTGGAGCTCCTACGAGCAGTACTTC
-,-,TRBV27,TRBJ1-1,CASSFAGITEAFF,TGTGCCAGCAGTTTTGCAGGGATCACTGAAGCTTTCTTT
-,-,TRBV30,TRBJ2-5,CAWSVLGAPETQYF,TGTGCCTGGAGTGTATTAGGGGCCCCAGAGACCCAGTACTTC
TRBD2,-,TRBV2,TRBJ2-1,CASTEASGSHEQFF,TGTGCCAGCACGGAAGCTAGCGGGAGCCATGAGCAGTTCTTC
TRBD1,many,TRBV7-8,TRBJ2-3,CASSDYRGITDTQYF,TGTGCCAGCAGCGACTACAGGGGAATCACAGATACGCAGTATTTT
-,-,TRBV13,TRBJ1-1,CASSSLTNTEAFF,TGTGCCAGCAGCTCCTTAACGAACACTGAAGCTTTCTTT
TRBD1,many,TRBV5-1,TRBJ1-1,CASSLVSQGATEAFF,TGCGCCAGCAGCTTGGTGTCGCAGGGGGCCACTGAAGCTTTCTTT
TRBD1,many,TRBV23-1,TRBJ2-5,CASRGGQGNETQYF,TGCGCCAGCAGGGGGGGACAGGGTAATGAGACCCAGTACTTC
-,-,TRBV29-1,TRBJ2-7,CSVDKGRGEQYF,TGCAGCGTTGATAAGGGGCGCGGCGAGCAGTACTTC
-,-,TRBV28,TRBJ1-6,CASSLGAGTVNSPLHF,TGTGCCAGCAGCCTAGGGGCAGGGACGGTGAATTCACCCCTCCACTTT
-,few,TRBV19,TRBJ1-5,CASSISGSNQPQHF,TGTGCCAGTAGTATAAGTGGTAGCAATCAGCCCCAGCATTTT
-,many,TRBV3-1,TRBJ1-5,CASSQAGRGNQPQHF,TGTGCCAGCAGCCAAGCAGGGAGGGGCAATCAGCCCCAGCATTTT
-,few,TRBV6-1,TRBJ1-5,CASSVPNAVQPQHF,TGTGCCAGCAGCGTTCCAAATGCGGTTCAGCCCCAGCATTTT